This T cell receptor (beta chain) was found in a study of T cell changes during pregnancy in multiple sclerosis. The data were produced by immunoSEQ multiplex PCR, yet TCRdb's version contains in-frame clones alone and is incomplete. Here the sample spans roughly 46,000 clones, 90% to 95% being singletons. Trimming removed 1 base from V and 7 bases from J, with 19 bases in between. Germline V gene lookup returns CDR1 SNHLY and CDR2 FYNNEI. This CDR3 region has 16 residues. This TCR was sampled from a female donor with multiple sclerosis, enrolled in a pregnancy study. This material consisted of CD8+ T cells from peripheral blood mononuclear cells, taken in the first trimester of pregnancy. The chain combines TRBV2 with TRBJ1-2; a weak D match, TRBD1 (6 bases). The CDR3 sequence: CASSEGGQGLRGGYTF. The CDR3 DNA follows: TGTGCCAGCAGTGAAGGGGGGCAGGGGCTGAGGGGTGGCTACACCTTC.